The subject of this entry is one T cell receptor beta chain. Adults between about 18 and 95 years of age took part from 20 to 25 US areas. Cohorts were determined from participant-reported clinical history. Original processing methods: Amplification of reference gene primers was used by the study to estimate nucleated cell counts. Sequenced by immunoSEQ multiplex PCR; TCRdb stores in-frame clones only, minus some. The V and J calls and the clone size are those of that table, but D and trimming were determined from the DNA. The sample lists a few hundred thousand clones; 75% to 90% were seen once. Germline trimming cut 3 bases from V and 6 bases from J; bases unmatched to any gene: 8. The germline gives CDR1 KGHSH, CDR2 LQKENI. The CDR3 totals 16 residues. This record belongs to a study of blood T cell repertoires in COVID-19. Overall study context: Some COVID-19 samples were acute and others convalescent; all came from the United States, Italy and Spain.

The sequencing input was PBMCs or T cells enriched from blood (not recorded which). This sequence originates from a woman between 45 and 60 years old who had recovered from COVID-19. The chain joins TRBV18 to TRBJ2-2, with 9 bases matching TRBD2. The CDR3 DNA reads TGTGCCAGCTCACCTCGCGGTAGCGGGAGTCCCGGGGAGCTGTTTTTT. As protein: CASSPRGSGSPGELFF.